The subject of this entry is one T cell receptor beta chain. This clonotype was counted many times. Its antigen remains unidentified. The junction departs from germline at one end; a sequencing error may be responsible. Donors were 40 or so systemically healthy Caucasian individuals from Russia aged roughly 6 to 90 years. Around 9.9 milliliters of peripheral blood were collected from each donor into EDTA-treated Vacutainer tubes. Ficoll-Paque density-gradient centrifugation was used to isolate PBMCs, with at least 6 million per sample. Total RNA was extracted from PBMCs with Trizol reagent, with at least 5 micrograms obtained per sample. For every donor, an aliquot of PBMCs went through flow cytometry to measure the percentages of naive CD45RAhigh/CD27high T cells. These data belong to a study of blood T cells in healthy people across ages (dated by TCRdb to between 2015 and 2017). A note on the overall study: In model experiments, template switching captured roughly one uniquely barcoded TCR beta cDNA molecule for every two T cells. The donors were divided into four age groups: young (average about 15 years), middle-aged (approximately 42), aged (62) and long-lived (about 79). Age-related changes in TCR beta repertoire diversity were measured in the study by deep sequencing normalized with unique cDNA molecular identifiers. Two additional independent replicas of 1 million unique cDNA reads from the same blood draw were analyzed for two donors (one aged 18 to 30 and one aged 80 or older).

From the cysteine through the phenylalanine, the CDR3 covers 12 amino acids. Only the CDR3 portion is preserved as DNA: 36 bases, with reading frame beginning at the first base. The germline V gene supplies CDR1 SGHRS and CDR2 YFSETQ. Receptor libraries were prepared by 5' RACE. The listed sequencing device is Illumina HiSeq 2500. The second PCR ran for roughly 7 to 11 cycles and used a J-beta primer mix along with a sample-barcoded 5' primer. A unique molecular identifier was introduced onto each TCR beta cDNA molecule by a template-switch 5' adaptor carrying 12 random nucleotides. Each sample yielded at least 2.5 million CDR3-containing paired-end reads. All of the RNA was converted into first-strand cDNA using the Mint cDNA synthesis kit, with a TRBC-specific oligonucleotide serving as the primer. All cDNA was treated with uracil-DNA glycosylase and then went through a first 18-cycle PCR with the universal primers M1SS and BC2_uni_R. The original pipeline was this. For normalization, 1 million high-quality reads, each with a distinct molecular identifier, were randomly selected from each sample. Instead of being binned into consensus sequences, reads that shared molecular identifiers were thrown out. MiTCR, run with a Q25 quality threshold and the strictest error-elimination algorithm, handled CDR3 identification, clonotype clustering and error correction. Lower-bound total TCR beta diversity was estimated with a nonparametric unseen species model using Euler transformation. Through fastp at Q25 and MiXCR, TCRdb rebuilt clones from the public reads, retaining in-frame beta chains. Each CDR3 protein appears once, grouped with its most common genes and DNA. TCRdb's processing, not the authors', yielded these V and J calls. Here the sample has roughly 1 million distinct CDR3 sequences; roughly a quarter occur a single time. The ten largest clones capture about 0.72% of the sample.

The paper as a whole reports these results and caveats: Observed TCR beta diversity correlated strongly with the percentage of naive T cells measured by flow cytometry. Because donor CMV infection status was unknown, age-related changes in expanded clonotypes were potentially confounded. Estimates of total diversity based on one million sequenced T cells were regarded as lower bounds and as underestimates. Since profiling was done on bulk unsorted PBMCs, naive and antigen-experienced compartments could not be conclusively compared. As age increased, observed TCR beta diversity per million T cells dropped in a roughly linear way, and a significant reduction was already evident by age about 40. Compared with the aged group, more naive CD4+ T cells, fewer expanded clones and increased TCR diversity were shown by the long-lived group, suggesting age selection.

In addition, the sample was reused for a study of T cells of mothers and their children. As described in the second report: The donors were nine systemically healthy Caucasian individuals, made up of three mothers and their six children. cDNA synthesis used all of the extracted RNA, with roughly 1.6 ug of RNA in each 15 ul reaction. In the second PCR, the M1S primer added sample barcodes and 2-4 random nucleotides. More than 8 million TCR beta CDR3 reads were obtained from each mother, and about 3 million reads were obtained from each child. Thymic selection similarly shapes TCR recombination output in related and unrelated pairs, with minor effect from inherited differences. Normalized repertoire overlap was always slightly but never significantly higher in related than unrelated mother-child pairs. No persistent microchimeric T cell clones were found, with a detection sensitivity of around 100 clones per million clonotypes. In the study, deep NGS was used to compare the TCR beta repertoires of mothers and children, and features distinguishing related mother-child pairs from unrelated individuals were sought. The mean age was around 42 +/- 4 years for the mothers and around 10 +/- 4 years for the children. After adapter ligation was performed with NEBNext reagents, the libraries were sequenced on an Illumina HiSeq 2000 with 100+100 nt paired-end reads. To prevent cross-contamination, the mother and child libraries were prepared one month apart and sequenced in separate runs. For each donor, somewhere between roughly 450,000 and 2,000,000 distinct TCR beta clonotypes were identified. Naive TCR beta clonotypes were estimated from low-frequency clonotypes matched to each donor's FACS-determined naive share, without sorting.

The sample was blood. This sequence was found in a girl aged 2 to 9 in good health. The sequence links TRBV5-1 to TRBJ2-5, with 7 junctional bases fitting TRBD2. CDR3 protein: CASSPGGETQYF. The nucleotide sequence is given as TGTGCTAGCAGCCCCGGGGGGGAGACCCAGTACTTC.